These 23 T cell receptor beta chains originate from one sample sequenced in a study of identical twins. TCRdb used MiXCR to reprocess the 5' RACE reads, holding one entry per CDR3 protein. The sample has about 490,000 distinct CDR3 sequences, 12% to 15% seen once. These data also formed part of another study, on yellow fever vaccine responses in identical twins.

Sequencing input: CD4+ T cells sorted from blood. Source of these receptors: a woman between 18 and 29 years old in good health.

This clonotype was counted between two and nine times. The chain uses TRBV6-1 and TRBJ2-3, with D unclear. The V end was cut by 5 bases, the J end by 0 bases, with 9 bases between. Germline-derived CDR1 and CDR2 are MNHNS and SASEGT. The CDR3 is 14 residues long. The CDR3 coding sequence is TGTGCCAGCAGTCCCACCTTTAGCACAGATACGCAGTATTTT. It yields the protein CASSPTFSTDTQYF.

The J gene is TRBJ1-1, the V gene TRBV7-9, with TRBD1 matching 9 bases. V was pared by 8 bases and J by 5 bases, with 12 bases of the junction left unmatched. Looked up from germline, CDR1 is SEHNR and CDR2 is FQNEAQ (reference sequence). CDR3 length: 15 residues. CDR3 amino acids: CASGTGGGLGTEAFF. Written as DNA, the CDR3 is TGTGCCAGCGGAACAGGGGGCGGTCTGGGAACTGAAGCTTTCTTT.

In this sample, this clonotype turned up a few times. This rearrangement joins TRBV6-2 or TRBV6-3 to TRBJ2-1; 10 bases align to TRBD2. The V and J ends lost 4 bases and 1 base, in that order; junction bases with no gene match: 7. This CDR3 has 17 residues. Germline CDR1 is MNHEY and CDR2 is SVGEGT. The CDR3 here is CASSWISGRRSYNEQFF. The CDR3 DNA reads as TGTGCCAGCAGTTGGATTAGCGGGAGGAGGTCCTACAATGAGCAGTTCTTC.

This clonotype was recorded a few times. The chain couples TRBV29-1 to TRBJ2-1; 12 bases line up with TRBD2. CDR1 is SQVTM and CDR2 is ANQGSEA in the germline V gene. V was pared by 6 bases and J by 7 bases, with 10 bases of the junction left unmatched. The CDR3 is 15 residues long. The chain's CDR3 is CSVRLAGESRNEQFF. CDR3 bases: TGCAGCGTGCGACTAGCGGGAGAGTCAAGGAATGAGCAGTTCTTC.

In DNA form, the CDR3 reads TGCGCCAGCAGCTTTCCGGGACACCCCTACGAGCAGTACTTC. This translates into CASSFPGHPYEQYF. V usage is TRBV5-1 and J usage is TRBJ2-7, with D perhaps TRBD1 (6 bases). Germline V lookup: CDR1 SGHRS, CDR2 YFSETQ. The ends were cut back, 2 bases at V and 2 bases at J, with 11 bases in the middle. The CDR3 spans 14 residues.

The V call is TRBV5-1, the J call TRBJ2-5; 11 bases are shared with TRBD2. Germline V gene lookup returns CDR1 SGHRS and CDR2 YFSETQ. This CDR3 comprises 18 residues. With 1 base clipped from V and 1 base from J, the junction kept 9 bases outside the gene matches. For the CDR3, the DNA is TGCGCCAGCAGCTTGTTTACTAGCGGGAGTCTACGCCAAGAGACCCAGTACTTC. This sequence encodes CASSLFTSGSLRQETQYF.

This clonotype was observed a handful of times. The chain recombines TRBV7-9 with TRBJ2-7, with TRBD2 as a possible D gene (6 bases). The V and J ends lost 1 base and 2 bases respectively, with 12 bases between them. The CDR3 has 15 amino acids. Germline loops: CDR1 SEHNR, CDR2 FQNEAQ (reference sequence). This chain's CDR3 is CASSLETGLTYEQYF. The CDR3 region has the DNA TGTGCCAGCAGCTTAGAGACGGGACTGACCTACGAGCAGTACTTC. Together with reference TRBV7-9 and TRBJ2-7, the CDR3 gives the full variable domain: DTGVSQNPRHKITKRGQNVTFRCDPISEHNRLYWYRQTLGQGPEFLTYFQNEAQLEKSRLLSDRFSAERPKGSFSTLEIQRTEQGDSAMYLCASSLETGLTYEQYFGPGTRLTVT.

This clonotype was picked up a small number of times. The chain joins TRBV6-1 to TRBJ2-1; possibly TRBD1 for D (6 bases). The CDR3 totals 16 residues. Germline V gene data show CDR1 as MNHNS and CDR2 as SASEGT. V dropped 7 bases and J dropped 0 bases, with 16 bases sitting between them. This CDR3 is CASNPGASNSYNEQFF. The CDR3 coding sequence is TGTGCCAGCAATCCAGGGGCTTCTAACTCCTACAATGAGCAGTTCTTC.

V usage is TRBV19 and J usage is TRBJ1-3; D not resolved. The CDR3 contains 15 residues. The V end was cut by 2 bases, the J end by 0 bases, with 8 bases between. CDR1 LNHDA and CDR2 SQIVND come from the germline V gene (reference sequence). The CDR3 DNA sequence: TGTGCCAGTAGTATATCCCCGAGCTCTGGAAACACCATATATTTT. Its translation is CASSISPSSGNTIYF.

This clonotype was observed many times. The rearrangement uses TRBV27 and TRBJ1-1; D remains unclear. Trimming stripped 6 bases from V and 10 bases from J, with 15 bases between. Germline lookup yields CDR1 MNHEY and CDR2 SMNVEV (reference sequence). The CDR3 extends over 12 amino acids. For the CDR3, the DNA is TGTGCCAGCAGGGGCCAAACCCCTGGAGCTTTCTTT. Protein: CASRGQTPGAFF.

This clonotype was counted between two and nine times. This chain links TRBV12-3 or TRBV12-4 with TRBJ1-2; 8 bases agree with TRBD1. This CDR3 comprises 16 residues. The V and J ends lost 6 bases and 4 bases, in that order; junction bases with no gene match: 13. Here the CDR3 DNA reads TGTGCCAGCAGCACCGCCGGACAGGGCACGACCTATGGCTACACCTTC. Its translation: CASSTAGQGTTYGYTF.

The CDR3 nucleotides read TGTGCCAGCAGTTTTTTTCGGGCGGGGGGGCCAATTAGCACAGATACGCAGTATTTT. Its translation is CASSFFRAGGPISTDTQYF. The rearrangement joins TRBV28 to TRBJ2-3; 9 bases agree with TRBD2. The CDR3 covers 19 residues. Germline V gene data show CDR1 as MDHEN and CDR2 as SYDVKM. V dropped 3 bases and J dropped 0; count of bases not matched to a gene: 13.

This clonotype was detected only a few times. The chain joins TRBV2 to TRBJ2-3; D ambiguous. Per the germline V gene, CDR1 is SNHLY and CDR2 is FYNNEI. The CDR3 loop spans 15 amino acids. V was trimmed by 1 base and J by 2 bases, leaving 10 bases between them. Here the CDR3 DNA reads TGTGCCAGCAGTGAAGGACTGACTTACACAGATACGCAGTATTTT. Protein: CASSEGLTYTDTQYF. Complete variable domain (other parts from reference TRBV2 and TRBJ2-3): EPEVTQTPSHQVTQMGQEVILRCVPISNHLYFYWYRQILGQKVEFLVSFYNNEISEKSEIFDDQFSVERPDGSNFTLKIRSTKLEDSAMYFCASSEGLTYTDTQYFGPGTRLTVL.

This clonotype was seen repeatedly, ten times or more. The chain carries TRBV5-6 and TRBJ1-1, with unresolved D. This CDR3 has 13 residues. The germline gives CDR1 SGHDT, CDR2 YYEEEE. Trimming took 1 base from V and 0 from J, leaving 4 bases between them. The DNA of the CDR3 is TGTGCCAGCAGCTTGCTAGTGAACACTGAAGCTTTCTTT. It is translated as CASSLLVNTEAFF.

This clonotype was seen a handful of times. The chain employs TRBV20-1 and TRBJ2-7; TRBD2 aligns across 7 bases. Germline CDR1 and CDR2: DFQATT and SNEGSKA (reference sequence). V shed 5 bases, J shed 6 bases, and the junction held 16 bases outside the gene matches. This CDR3 comprises 15 residues. This CDR3 reads CSAPLMTSPFLEQYF. Here the CDR3 DNA reads TGCAGTGCTCCGTTAATGACTAGCCCTTTTCTCGAGCAGTACTTC.

This chain uses TRBV6-2 or TRBV6-3 with TRBJ2-5; 15 positions agree with TRBD2. Germline-derived CDR1 and CDR2 are MNHEY and SVGEGT. There are 22 residues in the CDR3. V shed 4 bases, J shed 4 bases, and the junction held 22 bases outside the gene matches. The chain's CDR3 is CASSSGLAGGALSGRGPETQYF. CDR3 coding DNA: TGTGCCAGCAGTTCGGGACTAGCGGGGGGCGCCCTCTCTGGGAGGGGACCAGAGACCCAGTACTTC.

CDR3 protein: CASSLATGNHEQYF. The CDR3 region has the DNA TGCGCCAGCAGCTTGGCGACAGGGAACCACGAGCAGTACTTC. This rearrangement joins TRBV5-1 to TRBJ2-7; 7 bases agree with TRBD1. Per the germline V gene, CDR1 is SGHRS and CDR2 is YFSETQ. This CDR3 comprises 14 residues. V lost 0 bases to trimming and J lost 5 bases; unmatched junction nucleotides: 5.

This clonotype was observed a handful of times. The CDR3 sequence: CASSLGLLARQLEGETQYF. The DNA for the CDR3 is TGTGCCAGCAGCCTGGGATTACTAGCGCGTCAATTGGAAGGAGAGACCCAGTACTTC. The V gene is TRBV11-2, the J gene TRBJ2-5; TRBD2 aligns across 7 bases. The CDR3 loop spans 19 amino acids. The J segment lost 4 bases and the V segment lost 5 bases, leaving 22 bases of the junction unmatched. The germline V gene encodes CDR1 SGHAT and CDR2 FQNNGV.

The chain combines TRBV6-1 with TRBJ2-2; the match to TRBD2 covers 7 bases. Germline V lookup: CDR1 MNHNS, CDR2 SASEGT. The CDR3 totals 14 residues. Losses at the gene ends were 7 bases for V and 6 bases for J; bases not matched to a gene: 8. CDR3 amino acids: CASTRGRGPGELFF. In DNA form, the CDR3 reads TGTGCCAGCACCCGAGGGAGGGGACCCGGGGAGCTGTTTTTT.

The rearrangement joins TRBV28 to TRBJ2-7; 14 bases fit TRBD2. The ends lost 7 bases at V and 6 bases at J; junction bases unmatched: 8. Germline CDR1 is MDHEN and CDR2 is SYDVKM. This CDR3 is 15 amino acids long. The CDR3 sequence: CASNLGLAGVGEQYF. CDR3 DNA: TGTGCCAGCAACTTGGGACTAGCGGGAGTCGGCGAGCAGTACTTC.

V and J are TRBV11-3 and TRBJ2-1; a weak D match, TRBD2 (7 bases). This CDR3 is 15 amino acids long. V shed 5 bases and J shed 6 bases, with 17 bases lying between them. CDR1 SGHNT and CDR2 YENEEA come from the germline V gene. The DNA for the CDR3 is TGTGCCAGCAGCCCCCTAGGGAGGGGGAGCAATGAGCAGTTCTTC. Translating gives CASSPLGRGSNEQFF.

The genes are TRBV14 and TRBJ2-1; 8 positions match TRBD1. V dropped 0 bases and J dropped 3; count of bases not matched to a gene: 7. The V gene's germline CDR1 is SGHDN and CDR2 FVKESK. The CDR3 has 17 amino acids. The DNA for the CDR3 is TGTGCCAGCAGCCAAGATCGACAGGGGAAAGTCTACAATGAGCAGTTCTTC. Translated: CASSQDRQGKVYNEQFF.

This clonotype was detected only a few times. The chain employs TRBV20-1 and TRBJ1-5, with D possibly being TRBD1 (6 bases). CDR1 and CDR2 (germline): DFQATT, SNEGSKA (reference sequence). This CDR3 has 10 amino acids. V was clipped by 6 bases and J by 8 bases, with 8 bases between them. The CDR3 region is CSAPGEPQHF. CDR3 DNA: TGCAGTGCGCCAGGGGAGCCCCAGCATTTT.